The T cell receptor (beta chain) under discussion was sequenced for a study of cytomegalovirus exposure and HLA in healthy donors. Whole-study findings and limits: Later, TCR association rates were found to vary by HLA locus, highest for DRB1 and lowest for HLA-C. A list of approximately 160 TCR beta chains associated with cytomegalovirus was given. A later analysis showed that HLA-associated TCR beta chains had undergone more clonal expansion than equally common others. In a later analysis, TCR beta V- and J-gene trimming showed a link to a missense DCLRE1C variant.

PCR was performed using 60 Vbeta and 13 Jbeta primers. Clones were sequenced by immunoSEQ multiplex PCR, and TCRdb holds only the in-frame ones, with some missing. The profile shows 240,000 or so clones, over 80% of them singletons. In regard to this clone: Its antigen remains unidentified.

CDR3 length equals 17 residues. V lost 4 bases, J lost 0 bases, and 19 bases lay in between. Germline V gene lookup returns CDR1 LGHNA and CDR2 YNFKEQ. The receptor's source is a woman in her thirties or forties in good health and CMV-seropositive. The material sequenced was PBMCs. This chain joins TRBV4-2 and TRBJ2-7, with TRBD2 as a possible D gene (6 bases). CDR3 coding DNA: TGTGCCAGCAGCCTACATTCCTTAGCGGTGAGCTCCTACGAGCAGTACTTC. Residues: CASSLHSLAVSSYEQYF.